This record concerns one T cell receptor beta chain sequence. The antigen remains unidentified. This specimen comes from a study of cytomegalovirus exposure and HLA in healthy donors. Looking at the study overall: As an earlier analysis found, 150 million to 200 million T cells yielded about 100 million unique TCR beta sequences. Of the donors genotyped, approximately 400 in all, about 80% fell in the Caucasian-associated ancestry cluster.

PCR employed 60 Vbeta and 13 Jbeta primers. Using immunoSEQ multiplex PCR, the repertoire was profiled, and TCRdb retains in-frame clones only, with some absent. There are 77,000 or so clones in the sample, with roughly 5.1% held by the top ten. Findings and caveats of the study: Available immune exposure information was restricted to CMV serostatus only. Later genetic work tied a missense DCLRE1C variant to beta-chain V and J trimming.

This CDR3 comprises 15 residues. In germline, CDR1 is MRHNA, CDR2 SNTAGT. Trimming stripped 5 bases from V and 3 bases from J, with 16 bases between. Sequencing was carried out using PBMCs. The chain links TRBV6-4 to TRBJ1-2; D perhaps matches TRBD1 (5 bases). This sequence was found in a man aged 25-45 years in good health and CMV-seronegative. CDR3 nucleotides: TGTGCCAGCAGTACCTCCGGGCCGGGGGACTATGGCTACACCTTC. Translated, it gives CASSTSGPGDYGYTF.